The TCR beta chain described here comes from a study of cytomegalovirus exposure and HLA in healthy donors. Whole-study results and caveats: Analysis performed later showed TCR beta chains linked to HLA being more clonally expanded than equally common others. In a later analysis, 17,000 or so TCR beta sequences were associated with HLA alleles at 0.05 false discovery rate.

PCR involved 60 Vbeta and 13 Jbeta primers. Profiling relied on immunoSEQ multiplex PCR, and the TCRdb table lists in-frame clones only, not all of them. There are 120,000 or so clones in the sample; under 20% occur only once, and approximately 2.9% lies in the top ten. Concerning this clone: The target antigen is unknown.

CDR3 length: 14 amino acids. Germline V lookup: CDR1 MNHNS, CDR2 SASEGT. V lost 1 base, J lost 3 bases, and 9 bases lay in between. The J gene is TRBJ1-1, the V gene TRBV6-1; tentatively, D is TRBD1 (5 bases). Sequenced sample: PBMCs. The TCR originated in a female donor in good health and CMV-seropositive. This CDR3 is CASSEVGGDTEAFF. CDR3 in DNA: TGTGCCAGCAGTGAAGTGGGAGGGGACACTGAAGCTTTCTTT.